The clone carrying this T cell receptor (beta chain) was observed once. Antigen specificity is unknown. This record comes from a study of cytomegalovirus exposure and HLA in healthy donors. The study, taken as a whole, reports: Cytomegalovirus association was listed for about 150 TCR beta chains.

TCRdb's table, derived via immunoSEQ multiplex PCR, lists solely in-frame clones and lacks some. This sample has roughly 310,000 clones, with 88% found just once. Trimming took off 4 bases at V and 2 bases at J, with 10 bases between the two ends. Per the germline V gene, CDR1 is GTSNPN and CDR2 is SVGIG (reference sequence). The CDR3 is made up of 13 amino acids. The clonotype originates from a man younger than 40 in good health and CMV-seronegative. The specimen was PBMCs. The chain recombines TRBV30 with TRBJ2-3; no reliable D call. CDR3 sequence reads: CAWNIVITDTQYF. The DNA of the CDR3 is TGTGCCTGGAATATAGTTATCACAGATACGCAGTATTTT.